The 11 T cell receptor beta chains listed next were all sequenced from one sample in a study of CD4 T cells in relation to SARS-CoV-2 and coronaviruses. Some clones are missing from TCRdb's copy, which holds only in-frame ones; the method was immunoSEQ multiplex PCR. The table lists under 50,000 clones, around nine tenths of them singletons, with roughly a tenth in the top ten. The sequenced sample was memory CD4+ T cells from PBMCs. The receptors here all came from an adult with COVID-19.

The chain recombines TRBV7-2 with TRBJ2-7; D remains ambiguous. The germline V gene has CDR1 SGHTA and CDR2 FQGNSA. CDR3 length equals 15 residues. V lost 0 bases and J lost 6, with 15 bases in between. The CDR3 DNA follows: TGTGCCAGCAGCTTAGCTGGTAGGGCCGATTTCGAGCAGTACTTC. This codes for CASSLAGRADFEQYF.

The chain is built from TRBV6-1 and TRBJ2-1, with 7 bases lining up with TRBD1. Looked up from germline, CDR1 is MNHNS and CDR2 is SASEGT. This CDR3 is built from 16 residues. V gave up 4 bases and J gave up 1 base; unmatched junction bases: 7. The CDR3 sequence: CASSGGTAQSYNEQFF. The CDR3 nucleotides read TGTGCCAGCAGTGGGGGGACAGCTCAGTCCTACAATGAGCAGTTCTTC.

The chain joins TRBV12-1 to TRBJ2-7; no DNA check was done on the table's D call, TRBD2. TRBV12-1 is noted as a pseudogene. This CDR3 region has 15 residues. The CDR3 nucleotides are TGTGCCAGCCCTTCCCGGGACTTCCAATCGGGGGAGCAGTACTTC. Translating it yields CASPSRDFQSGEQYF.

The chain recombines TRBV2 with TRBJ2-6; no clear D gene. Germline CDR1 and CDR2: SNHLY and FYNNEI. The CDR3 has 16 amino acids. V lost 11 bases to trimming and J lost 0 bases, with 17 bases between them. CDR3 coding DNA: TGTGCCTCCCGATCTGGACGGAACTCTGGGGCCAACGTCCTGACTTTC. Encoded protein: CASRSGRNSGANVLTF.

This chain uses TRBV5-1 with TRBJ1-1; D is perhaps TRBD1 (5 bases). This CDR3 spans 15 amino acids. Between the trimmed V and J ends, which lost 3 bases and 8 bases, there was a span of 20 bases. Germline-derived CDR1 and CDR2 are SGHRS and YFSETQ. The CDR3 protein is CASSSTPDTTLEAFF. Here the CDR3 DNA reads TGCGCCAGCAGCTCCACTCCGGACACGACTTTAGAAGCTTTCTTT. Looking up the rest from reference TRBV5-1 and TRBJ1-1 gives the full variable domain: KAGVTQTPRYLIKTRGQQVTLSCSPISGHRSVSWYQQTPGQGLQFLFEYFSETQRNKGNFPGRFSGRQFSNSRSEMNVSTLELGDSALYLCASSSTPDTTLEAFFGQGTRLTVV.

The chain employs TRBV28 and TRBJ1-1, with D perhaps matching TRBD1 (6 bases). The germline V and J ends were trimmed by 5 bases and 1 base, with 11 bases remaining between them. The V gene's germline CDR1 is MDHEN and CDR2 SYDVKM. The CDR3 spans 14 residues. CDR3 in amino acids: CASSLTGWNTEAFF. The DNA for the CDR3 is TGTGCCAGCAGTCTGACAGGCTGGAACACTGAAGCTTTCTTT.

The chain employs TRBV6-5 and TRBJ1-2; weak D call: TRBD1 (5 bases). The ends were cut back, 10 bases at V and 4 bases at J, with 16 bases in the middle. This CDR3 comprises 13 residues. Germline V gene data show CDR1 as MNHEY and CDR2 as SVGAGI. The CDR3 nucleotides read TGTGCCACCCCGGAGGGAAGGGGCTATGGCTACACCTTC. Translating gives CATPEGRGYGYTF.

The CDR3 spells CASIQTGSGNTIYF. Here the CDR3 DNA reads TGTGCCAGCATCCAGACAGGGTCTGGAAACACCATATATTTT. The chain couples TRBV6-5 to TRBJ1-3; 7 bases are shared with TRBD1. CDR1 is MNHEY, CDR2 SVGAGI, per germline. This CDR3 has 14 amino acids. The V segment lost 7 bases and the J segment 1 base; nucleotides outside the gene matches: 4.

In this sample, this clone turned up a few times. The chain is built from TRBV4-3 and TRBJ2-3; perhaps TRBD1 as D (5 bases). CDR3 length: 14 residues. Germline V gives CDR1 LGHNA, CDR2 YSLEER. V shed 0 bases and J shed 4 bases, with 8 bases lying between them. The CDR3 here is CASSQEWGADTQYF. The DNA for the CDR3 is TGCGCCAGCAGCCAAGAATGGGGCGCAGATACGCAGTATTTT.

The J gene is TRBJ1-5, the V gene TRBV24-1, with D perhaps TRBD1 (6 bases). The CDR3 length is 16 residues. With 7 bases removed from V and 4 bases from J, the gap between germline ends came to 19 bases. CDR1 and CDR2 from the germline V gene are KGHDR and SFDVKD. CDR3 region: CATSEGGSAGNQPQHF. The CDR3 DNA reads TGTGCCACCAGCGAGGGGGGGAGTGCGGGAAATCAGCCCCAGCATTTT.

The rearrangement links TRBV20-1 to TRBJ2-3, with D possibly TRBD1 on 6 matching bases. V was pared by 7 bases and J by 4 bases, with 9 bases between. Germline loops: CDR1 DFQATT, CDR2 SNEGSKA (reference sequence). The CDR3 length is 11 residues. CDR3 amino acids: CSVEGADTQYF. The CDR3 DNA is TGCAGTGTCGAGGGGGCAGATACGCAGTATTTT.